This T cell receptor (beta chain) was obtained from a study of blood T cells in healthy people across ages. Looking at the study overall: Roughly one uniquely barcoded beta molecule per two T cells was captured.

This clonotype has a handful of counts. The antigen is undetermined. Study findings and constraints: Unsorted PBMCs ruled out conclusive naive versus antigen-experienced comparison.

The germline V and J ends were trimmed by 1 base and 13 bases, with 20 bases remaining between them. This CDR3 is built from 14 residues. Germline values: CDR1 DFQATT, CDR2 SNEGSKA (reference sequence). A second about 7 to 12 cycle PCR used barcoded and J-beta primers. TCRdb redid the calling of the 5' RACE reads with MiXCR, one entry per CDR3 protein. The table lists hundreds of thousands of distinct CDR3 sequences, around 38% of them singletons. The chain has TRBV20-1 and TRBJ2-4; a weak D match, TRBD2 (5 bases). This clonotype was sampled from a man older than 75 in good health. Sequences were obtained from blood. CDR3 loop: CSARAGFGMKEQYF. Written as DNA, the CDR3 is TGCAGTGCTAGAGCTGGGTTCGGGATGAAAGAGCAGTACTTC.